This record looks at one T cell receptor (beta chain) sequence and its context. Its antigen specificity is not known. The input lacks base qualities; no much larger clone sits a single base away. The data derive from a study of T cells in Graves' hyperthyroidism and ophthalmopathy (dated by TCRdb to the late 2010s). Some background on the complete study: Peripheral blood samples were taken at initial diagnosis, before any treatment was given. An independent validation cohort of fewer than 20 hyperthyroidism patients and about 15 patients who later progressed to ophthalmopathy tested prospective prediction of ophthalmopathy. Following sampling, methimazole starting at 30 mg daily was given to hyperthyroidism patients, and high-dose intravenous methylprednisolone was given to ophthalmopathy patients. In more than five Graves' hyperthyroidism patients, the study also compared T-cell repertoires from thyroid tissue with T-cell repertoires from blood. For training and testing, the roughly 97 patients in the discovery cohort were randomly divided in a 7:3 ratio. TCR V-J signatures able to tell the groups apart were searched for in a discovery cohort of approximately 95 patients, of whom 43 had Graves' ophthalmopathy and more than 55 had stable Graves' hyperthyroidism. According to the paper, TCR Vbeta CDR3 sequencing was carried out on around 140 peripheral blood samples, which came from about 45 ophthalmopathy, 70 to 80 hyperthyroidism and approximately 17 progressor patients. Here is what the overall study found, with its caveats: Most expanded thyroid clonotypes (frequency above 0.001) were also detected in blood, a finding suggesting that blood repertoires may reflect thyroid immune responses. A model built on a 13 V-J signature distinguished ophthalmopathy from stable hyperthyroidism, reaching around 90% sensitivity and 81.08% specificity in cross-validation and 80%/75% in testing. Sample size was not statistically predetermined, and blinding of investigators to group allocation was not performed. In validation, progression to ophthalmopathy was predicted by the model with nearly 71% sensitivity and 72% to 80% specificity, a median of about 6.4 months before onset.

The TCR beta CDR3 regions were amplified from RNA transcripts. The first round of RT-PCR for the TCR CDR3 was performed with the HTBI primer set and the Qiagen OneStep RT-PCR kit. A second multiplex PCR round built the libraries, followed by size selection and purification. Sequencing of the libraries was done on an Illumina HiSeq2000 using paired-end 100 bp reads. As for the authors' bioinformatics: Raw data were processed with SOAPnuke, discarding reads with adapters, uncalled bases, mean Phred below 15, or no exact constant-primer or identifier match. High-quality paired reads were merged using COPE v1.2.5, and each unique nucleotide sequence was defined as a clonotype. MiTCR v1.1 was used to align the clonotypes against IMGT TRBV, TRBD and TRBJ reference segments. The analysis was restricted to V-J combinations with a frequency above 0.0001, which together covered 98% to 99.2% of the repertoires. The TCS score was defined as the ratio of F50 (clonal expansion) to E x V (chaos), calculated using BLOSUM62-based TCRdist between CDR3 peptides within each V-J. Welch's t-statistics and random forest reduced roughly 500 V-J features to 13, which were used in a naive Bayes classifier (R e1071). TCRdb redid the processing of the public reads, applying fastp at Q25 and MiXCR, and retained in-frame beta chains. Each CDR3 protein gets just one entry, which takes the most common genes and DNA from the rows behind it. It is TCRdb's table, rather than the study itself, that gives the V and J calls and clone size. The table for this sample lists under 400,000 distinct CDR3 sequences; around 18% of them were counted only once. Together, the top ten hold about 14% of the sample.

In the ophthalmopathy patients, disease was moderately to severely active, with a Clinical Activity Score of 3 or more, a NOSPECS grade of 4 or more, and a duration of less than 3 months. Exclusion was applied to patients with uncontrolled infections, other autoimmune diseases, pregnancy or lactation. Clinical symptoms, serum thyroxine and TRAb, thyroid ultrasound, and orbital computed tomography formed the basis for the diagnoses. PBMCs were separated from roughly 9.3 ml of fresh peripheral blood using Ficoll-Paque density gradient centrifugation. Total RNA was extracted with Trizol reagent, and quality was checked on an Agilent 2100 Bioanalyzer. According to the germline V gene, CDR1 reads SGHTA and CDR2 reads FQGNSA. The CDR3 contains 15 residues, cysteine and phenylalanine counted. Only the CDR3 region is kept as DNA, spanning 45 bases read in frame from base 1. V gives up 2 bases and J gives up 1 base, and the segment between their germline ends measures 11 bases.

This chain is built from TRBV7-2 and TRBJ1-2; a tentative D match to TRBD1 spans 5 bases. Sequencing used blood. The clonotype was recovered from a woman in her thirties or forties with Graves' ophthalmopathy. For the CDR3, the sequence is CASSLPGQHNYGYTF. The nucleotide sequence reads TGTGCCAGCAGCTTACCAGGGCAGCATAACTATGGCTACACCTTC.